These 25 T cell receptor beta chains were all obtained from the same sample, sequenced in a study of blood T cell repertoires in COVID-19. The assay was immunoSEQ multiplex PCR, and TCRdb's table has in-frame clones only and misses some. This repertoire shows tens of thousands of clones, over 80% found once; its top ten account for 5.3%. Sequenced input: peripheral blood. The source of these receptors is a human donor in a cohort sampled during active COVID-19.

The chain couples TRBV9 to TRBJ1-2; D gene ambiguous. CDR3 length: 14 amino acids. The V gene's germline CDR1 is SGDLS and CDR2 YYNGEE. The V end was cut by 4 bases, the J end by 8 bases, with 18 bases between. CDR3 protein: CASSTQAQAGGYTF. Written as DNA, the CDR3 is TGTGCCAGCAGCACCCAAGCCCAGGCGGGAGGCTACACCTTC.

The chain combines TRBV7-2 with TRBJ1-2, with TRBD1 identical over 10 bases. The germline V gene has CDR1 SGHTA and CDR2 FQGNSA. The CDR3 runs to 15 residues. Trimming cost V 5 bases and J 1 base; bases outside gene matches: 4. CDR3: CASSPRTGGNYGYTF. CDR3 bases: TGTGCCAGCAGCCCCCGGACAGGGGGTAACTATGGCTACACCTTC.

The CDR3 DNA is TGCGCCAGCAGCTTAGAACATCGGGCTAATGAAAAACTGTTTTTT. Translation: CASSLEHRANEKLFF. This rearrangement joins TRBV5-1 to TRBJ1-4; D ambiguous. V was clipped by 2 bases and J by 3 bases, with 11 bases between them. The CDR3 totals 15 residues. The germline V gene encodes CDR1 SGHRS and CDR2 YFSETQ.

The chain combines TRBV19 with TRBJ1-1; possibly TRBD1 for D (5 bases). There are 12 residues in the CDR3. Between the trimmed V and J ends, which lost 10 bases and 3 bases, there was a span of 12 bases. The germline V gene encodes CDR1 LNHDA and CDR2 SQIVND (reference sequence). The CDR3 sequence: CATKQGDTEAFF. In DNA form, the CDR3 reads TGTGCCACCAAGCAGGGCGACACTGAAGCTTTCTTT.

This sequence joins TRBV7-6 and TRBJ2-5; 7 bases are shared with TRBD2. V shed 2 bases, J shed 5 bases, and the junction held 5 bases outside the gene matches. The CDR3 consists of 14 residues. CDR1 and CDR2 from the germline V gene are SGHVS and FNYEAQ. The CDR3 is CASSLRGRAETQYF. The CDR3 DNA reads as TGTGCCAGCAGCTTACGGGGGAGGGCGGAGACCCAGTACTTC.

The rearrangement uses TRBV5-1 and TRBJ1-6; TRBD1 is a possible D gene (5 bases). The CDR3 has 16 amino acids. The germline gives CDR1 SGHRS, CDR2 YFSETQ. V was cut by 1 base and J by 2 bases, with 10 bases left in between. The CDR3: CASSLTGSTYNSPLHF. CDR3 DNA: TGCGCCAGCAGCTTGACAGGATCGACCTATAATTCACCCCTCCACTTT.

The V call is TRBV20-1, the J call TRBJ1-1; 8 bases match TRBD1. The J segment lost 4 bases and the V segment lost 3 bases, leaving 16 bases of the junction unmatched. This CDR3 region has 17 residues. CDR1 is DFQATT and CDR2 is SNEGSKA in the germline V gene (reference sequence). The CDR3 is CSASGFTQGALATEAFF. In nucleotides, the CDR3 is TGCAGTGCTAGTGGTTTTACGCAGGGGGCCCTGGCCACTGAAGCTTTCTTT.

The V call is TRBV21-1, the J call TRBJ2-1; the D call of TRBD2 is as the table states it, not checked on the DNA. TRBV21-1 is shown as a pseudogene. CDR3 length equals 14 residues. The CDR3 sequence is CASSNGALDNEQFF. CDR3 nucleotide sequence: TGTGCCAGCAGCAATGGAGCCCTCGACAATGAGCAGTTCTTC.

In this sample, this clone turned up a few times. This chain links TRBV11-1 with TRBJ2-7; D possibly corresponds to TRBD1 (6 bases). V was pared by 6 bases and J by 4 bases, with 19 bases between. CDR1 is SGHAT and CDR2 is FQDESV in the germline V gene (reference sequence). The CDR3 extends over 15 amino acids. In nucleotides, the CDR3 is TGTGCCAGCAGTGGGAGACAGGACAAGATGTACGAGCAGTACTTC. This translates into CASSGRQDKMYEQYF.

The rearrangement links TRBV3-1 (or the pseudogene TRBV3-2) to TRBJ1-2; no definite D call. Germline V gene lookup returns CDR1 LGHDT and CDR2 YNNKEL (reference sequence). The V end lost 4 bases, the J end lost 3 bases, and 9 bases lay between the germline ends. This CDR3 comprises 13 residues. This CDR3 is CASSPSWYYGYTF. The CDR3 nucleotides read TGTGCCAGCAGCCCCAGTTGGTACTATGGCTACACCTTC.

V and J are TRBV7-6 and TRBJ1-1; possible D gene TRBD1, 6 bases. This CDR3 comprises 13 residues. V lost 5 bases, J lost 4 bases, and 11 bases lay in between. The germline CDR1 and CDR2 sequences are SGHVS and FNYEAQ. This chain's CDR3 is CASSRQVSTEAFF. In DNA, the CDR3 is TGTGCCAGCAGCCGACAGGTTTCCACTGAAGCTTTCTTT.

This chain links TRBV5-1 with TRBJ1-4; D possibly corresponds to TRBD1 (5 bases). CDR1 and CDR2 (germline): SGHRS, YFSETQ. Deletions cut 0 bases from V and 12 bases from J, with 15 bases between. The CDR3 sequence is 14 residues long. CDR3 nucleotide sequence: TGCGCCAGCAGCTTGGGACAGCTGGGGGGTGAACTGTTTTTT. It is translated as CASSLGQLGGELFF.

The gene calls are TRBV7-8 and TRBJ1-5; no firm D call. The CDR3 spans 13 residues. The germline gives CDR1 SGHVS, CDR2 FQNEAQ. V shed 1 base and J shed 7 bases, with 8 bases lying between them. CDR3 protein: CASSLGLQQPQHF. In DNA form, the CDR3 reads TGTGCCAGCAGCTTAGGGTTACAACAGCCCCAGCATTTT. Full variable domain (remainder filled in from reference TRBV7-8 and TRBJ1-5): GAGVSQSPRYKVAKRGQDVALRCDPISGHVSLFWYQQALGQGPEFLTYFQNEAQLDKSGLPSDRFFAERPEGSVSTLKIQRTQQEDSAVYLCASSLGLQQPQHFGDGTRLSIL.

The chain joins TRBV4-1 to TRBJ1-1; possibly TRBD1 for D (5 bases). CDR3 length: 16 residues. Trimming removed 0 bases at V and 4 bases at J, with 15 bases between. Germline V CDR1 and CDR2: MGHRA, YSYEKL. The CDR3 loop reads CASSQDGGGVSTEAFF. For the CDR3, the DNA is TGCGCCAGCAGCCAAGATGGCGGGGGAGTTAGCACTGAAGCTTTCTTT.

The chain joins TRBV18 to TRBJ2-2; the D is unclear. CDR1 KGHSH and CDR2 LQKENI come from the germline V gene. The CDR3 covers 16 residues. With 2 bases removed from V and 0 bases from J, the gap between germline ends came to 10 bases. CDR3 loop: CASSPSKIANTGELFF. The DNA for the CDR3 is TGTGCCAGCTCACCATCGAAAATAGCGAACACCGGGGAGCTGTTTTTT.

The J gene is TRBJ1-6, the V gene TRBV5-1, with TRBD1 as a possible D gene (6 bases). The CDR3 is 17 residues long. The germline CDR1 and CDR2 sequences are SGHRS and YFSETQ. The ends were cut back, 4 bases at V and 0 bases at J, with 14 bases in the middle. CDR3 bases: TGCGCCAGCAGCGGAGGACAGACCTTCTCCTATAATTCACCCCTCCACTTT. As protein: CASSGGQTFSYNSPLHF.

This chain connects TRBV12-3 or TRBV12-4 to TRBJ2-1; 8 bases agree with TRBD2. The CDR3 spans 13 residues. The CDR3 bases are TGTGCGAGGAACGGGGGGGGTGGCAATGAGCAGTTCTTC. As protein: CARNGGGGNEQFF.

The chain recombines TRBV27 with TRBJ1-4, with 9 bases that match TRBD1. CDR1 is MNHEY, CDR2 SMNVEV, per germline (reference sequence). The CDR3 loop spans 19 amino acids. The trim removed 3 bases at V and 8 bases at J, leaving 19 bases unmatched. The CDR3 DNA is TGTGCCAGCAGTTTCCCTCCGGGACAGGGTTTATTAATTAGGGAAAAACTGTTTTTT. Its protein product is CASSFPPGQGLLIREKLFF.

V is TRBV28 and J is TRBJ1-4; D is unresolved. Germline values: CDR1 MDHEN, CDR2 SYDVKM. CDR3 length equals 20 residues. V was clipped by 3 bases and J by 8 bases, with 31 bases between them. CDR3 nucleotide sequence: TGTGCCAGCAGTTTCCTCGTTTTGGACGGAATATTGGGGAGTGTGGAAAAACTGTTTTTT. This gives the protein CASSFLVLDGILGSVEKLFF. Using reference TRBV28 and TRBJ1-4 for the parts outside the CDR3, the full variable domain is DVKVTQSSRYLVKRTGEKVFLECVQDMDHENMFWYRQDPGLGLRLIYFSYDVKMKEKGDIPEGYSVSREKKERFSLILESASTNQTSMYLCASSFLVLDGILGSVEKLFFGSGTQLSVL.

Details on this clone: Mismatch with germline at one junction end may stem from a read error. The chain is built from TRBV6-5 and TRBJ2-7, with D tentatively TRBD1 (6 bases). Germline V gives CDR1 MNHEY, CDR2 SVGAGI. The CDR3 has 15 amino acids. The CDR3 DNA reads TGTGCCAGCAGCTACTCCCCCACAGGGACCTACGAGCAGTACTTC. This translates into CASSYSPTGTYEQYF.

V usage is TRBV5-1 and J usage is TRBJ1-5; D possibly corresponds to TRBD1 (6 bases). CDR1 and CDR2 from the germline V gene are SGHRS and YFSETQ. The CDR3 is 15 residues long. V dropped 0 bases and J dropped 7 bases, with 14 bases sitting between them. CDR3 sequence: CASSLDGRGGQPQHF. CDR3 in DNA: TGCGCCAGCAGCTTGGATGGCAGGGGTGGGCAGCCCCAGCATTTT.

This clone has a handful of counts. This chain joins TRBV7-2 and TRBJ2-5; TRBD2 aligns across 12 bases. The V gene end was trimmed by 5 bases and the J gene end by 4 bases; junction bases not matched to a gene: 8. Germline CDR1 reads SGHTA; CDR2 reads FQGNSA. The CDR3 runs 16 residues. For the CDR3, the DNA is TGTGCCAGCAGCCCAAGAGTACTAGCGGGGGGAGAGACCCAGTACTTC. Residues: CASSPRVLAGGETQYF.

The rearrangement uses TRBV7-9 and TRBJ1-6; D might be TRBD1 (5 bases). Germline lookup yields CDR1 SEHNR and CDR2 FQNEAQ (reference sequence). Trimming pared 5 bases from V and 8 bases from J, leaving 13 bases between. CDR3 length equals 14 residues. Written as DNA, the CDR3 is TGTGCCAGCAGCCCGGGACTGGCGGATTCACCCCTCCACTTT. Protein sequence: CASSPGLADSPLHF.

This sequence joins TRBV19 and TRBJ2-7, with 8 bases that match TRBD1. The CDR3 runs 14 residues. Germline V gives CDR1 LNHDA, CDR2 SQIVND (reference sequence). Unmatched junction bases numbered 6, after V lost 6 bases and J lost 2 bases. The CDR3 coding sequence is TGTGCCAGTAGCGGGGGCAGGGGGCCCTACGAGCAGTACTTC. Residues: CASSGGRGPYEQYF.

V and J are TRBV19 and TRBJ1-2, with TRBD1 matching over 7 bases. After removal of 5 bases from V and 8 bases from J, the junction contained 8 bases not matched to a gene. This CDR3 contains 13 residues. CDR1 LNHDA and CDR2 SQIVND come from the germline V gene (reference sequence). The CDR3 protein is CASSYRGEKGYTF. The CDR3 DNA follows: TGTGCCAGTAGTTACAGGGGAGAGAAGGGCTACACCTTC. Variable domain in full (rest from reference TRBV19 and TRBJ1-2): DGGITQSPKYLFRKEGQNVTLSCEQNLNHDAMYWYRQDPGQGLRLIYYSQIVNDFQKGDIAEGYSVSREKKESFPLTVTSAQKNPTAFYLCASSYRGEKGYTFGSGTRLTVV.